These 13 T cell receptor beta chains were sequenced from one sample in a study of blood T cell repertoires in COVID-19. Repertoires were generated with immunoSEQ multiplex PCR, while TCRdb's copy carries only in-frame clones and drops some. The sample has roughly 10,000 clones, approximately 90% seen once. The sample was peripheral blood. These receptors all stem from a man aged 25 to 40 with active or convalescent COVID-19.

This sequence joins TRBV18 and TRBJ1-2; TRBD1 is a possible D gene (5 bases). The CDR3 contains 13 residues. V was shortened by 3 bases and J by 8 bases, with 13 bases between the two germline ends. Germline V lookup: CDR1 KGHSH, CDR2 LQKENI. CDR3 in amino acids: CASSPVQASGYTF. The CDR3 DNA reads TGTGCCAGCTCACCGGTACAGGCAAGCGGCTACACCTTC.

The rearrangement links TRBV19 to TRBJ2-3; perhaps TRBD2 as D (6 bases). The CDR3 contains 16 residues. V was trimmed by 6 bases and J by 6 bases, leaving 22 bases between them. CDR1 and CDR2 from the germline V gene are LNHDA and SQIVND (reference sequence). CDR3 bases: TGTGCCAGTAGCCGACCTGGGGGTATTGCGGGGGATACGCAGTATTTT. Amino acids: CASSRPGGIAGDTQYF.

This clone was seen once. The DNA for the CDR3 is TGTGCCAGCACCCAGGGGGCTTTGGGCGGCTACACCTTC. This gives the protein CASTQGALGGYTF. The chain links TRBV25-1 to TRBJ1-2; 8 bases are shared with TRBD1. Per germline, CDR1 MGHDK and CDR2 SYGVNS. The junction had 9 bases not matched to a gene; V was cut back by 7 bases and J by 8 bases. This CDR3 spans 13 amino acids.

The chain combines TRBV3-1 (or the pseudogene TRBV3-2) with TRBJ1-2, with TRBD1 identical over 7 bases. This CDR3 has 19 amino acids. The germline CDR1 and CDR2 sequences are LGHDT and YNNKEL (reference sequence). V lost 0 bases to trimming and J lost 0 bases; unmatched junction nucleotides: 13. CDR3 sequence (DNA): TGTGCCAGCAGCCAAGAGCCGGCTACGGACAGGCCGACTAACTATGGCTACACCTTC. Protein sequence: CASSQEPATDRPTNYGYTF.

V is TRBV5-6 and J is TRBJ1-1; TRBD1 aligns across 8 bases. From germline, CDR1 is SGHDT and CDR2 YYEEEE. V trimming: 9 bases; J trimming: 5 bases; junction bases outside the gene matches: 12. The CDR3 is made up of 14 amino acids. The CDR3 DNA follows: TGTGCCACCGGACAGGGTTATTTGAGGACTGAAGCTTTCTTT. Amino acids: CATGQGYLRTEAFF.

The chain links TRBV2 to TRBJ1-5; maybe TRBD1 (6 bases). The V gene's germline CDR1 is SNHLY and CDR2 FYNNEI. This CDR3 has 14 residues. Deletions cut 5 bases from V and 5 bases from J, with 13 bases between. The CDR3 loop is CASSSAGAHQPQHF. The DNA for the CDR3 is TGTGCCAGCAGTTCCGCAGGGGCTCATCAGCCCCAGCATTTT. The variable domain in full, with the rest retrieved from reference TRBV2 and TRBJ1-5, is EPEVTQTPSHQVTQMGQEVILRCVPISNHLYFYWYRQILGQKVEFLVSFYNNEISEKSEIFDDQFSVERPDGSNFTLKIRSTKLEDSAMYFCASSSAGAHQPQHFGDGTRLSIL.

A few counts support this clone. This chain uses TRBV3-1 (or the pseudogene TRBV3-2) with TRBJ2-5, with D tentatively TRBD2 (6 bases). Germline CDR1 reads LGHDT; CDR2 reads YNNKEL (reference sequence). The V end lost 4 bases, the J end lost 5 bases, and 17 bases lay between the germline ends. The CDR3 is 15 residues long. In DNA form, the CDR3 reads TGTGCCAGCAGCCCACCAAAGGGCGGGGTCGAGACCCAGTACTTC. Its protein is CASSPPKGGVETQYF.

There are a few counts of this clone. The gene calls are TRBV6-5 and TRBJ2-3; tentative D call: TRBD2 (6 bases). CDR3 size: 14 residues. Germline CDR1 and CDR2: MNHEY and SVGAGI. The V gene lost 0 bases and the J gene lost 5 bases, with 9 bases spanning the gap. CDR3 DNA: TGTGCCAGCAGTTACTCGGAGGGGCAAGATACGCAGTATTTT. Encoded protein: CASSYSEGQDTQYF.

This clone was seen more than once but under ten times. The V and J genes are TRBV5-6 and TRBJ1-3; a weak D match, TRBD1 (5 bases). The CDR3 runs 14 residues. Between the trimmed V and J ends, which lost 4 bases and 0 bases, there was a span of 8 bases. In germline, CDR1 is SGHDT, CDR2 YYEEEE. CDR3 loop: CASSHQGSGNTIYF. The CDR3 coding sequence is TGTGCCAGCAGCCATCAGGGCTCTGGAAACACCATATATTTT.

The chain has TRBV2 and TRBJ2-5; 12 positions agree with TRBD1. The germline V gene encodes CDR1 SNHLY and CDR2 FYNNEI. The CDR3 runs to 15 residues. The junction had 8 bases not matched to a gene; V was cut back by 6 bases and J by 6 bases. For the CDR3, the DNA is TGTGCCAGCAGGCTTGGGACAGGGGGCTTGAAGACCCAGTACTTC. This translates into CASRLGTGGLKTQYF.

The chain has TRBV27 and TRBJ2-3; D unresolved. The CDR3 is 13 residues long. Looked up from germline, CDR1 is MNHEY and CDR2 is SMNVEV (reference sequence). V gave up 3 bases and J gave up 2 bases, with 6 bases separating them. CDR3 residues: CASSLGNTDTQYF. The CDR3, as DNA: TGTGCCAGCAGTTTGGGCAACACAGATACGCAGTATTTT.

The chain uses TRBV7-9 and TRBJ1-5; TRBD1 aligns across 7 bases. The CDR3 loop spans 13 amino acids. With 4 bases clipped from V and 4 bases from J, the junction kept 1 base outside the gene matches. Per germline, CDR1 SEHNR and CDR2 FQNEAQ (reference sequence). This chain's CDR3 is CASSSDRNQPQHF. Written as DNA, the CDR3 is TGTGCCAGCAGCTCGGACAGGAATCAGCCCCAGCATTTT. The full variable domain, completed using reference TRBV7-9 and TRBJ1-5, is DTGVSQNPRHKITKRGQNVTFRCDPISEHNRLYWYRQTLGQGPEFLTYFQNEAQLEKSRLLSDRFSAERPKGSFSTLEIQRTEQGDSAMYLCASSSDRNQPQHFGDGTRLSIL.

The rearrangement joins TRBV5-1 to TRBJ2-5; 9 bases agree with TRBD2. J lost 4 bases, V lost 1 base, and 14 bases had no gene match. The CDR3 has 18 residues. Germline CDR1 SGHRS, CDR2 YFSETQ. CDR3 amino acids: CASSLQPRSGGRRETQYF. The CDR3 DNA reads TGCGCCAGCAGCTTGCAACCTCGGAGCGGGGGGCGGCGAGAGACCCAGTACTTC.